This T cell receptor beta chain emerged from a study of tumour-infiltrating T cells in Burkitt lymphoma. Study overall: Productive clonality predicted overall and progression-free survival.

V dropped 2 bases and J dropped 5; count of bases not matched to a gene: 2. Germline values: CDR1 MDHEN, CDR2 SYDVKM. CDR3 length: 13 residues. Measured with immunoSEQ multiplex PCR; TCRdb has only the in-frame clones, and not every one. The repertoire has more than 700 clones, 65% to 85% of them found once; the top ten carry around 28%. This chain uses TRBV28 with TRBJ1-2, with 7 bases matching TRBD1. Sample: tumor tissue. This sequence originates from a human donor with diffuse large B-cell lymphoma. Some clones in this sample may be carry-over from other donors' samples. This chain's CDR3 is CASSLGTAYGYTF. CDR3 nucleotides: TGTGCCAGCAGTTTAGGGACAGCATATGGCTACACCTTC.